The 31 T cell receptor beta chains below come from one sample, sequenced in a study of shared clonotypes between healthy human individuals. Assay used: immunoSEQ multiplex PCR; TCRdb lists only in-frame clones, some missing. The sample holds about 2.1 million clones, around 95% seen once. Terminally differentiated effector memory CD45RA+ cells were excluded by CCR7 positive selection of CD45RO-negative cells. What was sequenced was naive CD8+ T cells from PBMCs. The receptor set was obtained from a young man in good health. Some clones in this sample may be carry-over from other donors' samples.

The chain carries TRBV18 and TRBJ2-5; 8 bases fit TRBD1. CDR3 length: 14 amino acids. The V gene's germline CDR1 is KGHSH and CDR2 LQKENI. After removal of 5 bases from V and 1 base from J, the junction contained 3 bases not matched to a gene. CDR3 protein: CASSTGGGQETQYF. CDR3 DNA sequence: TGTGCCAGCTCAACAGGGGGAGGCCAAGAGACCCAGTACTTC.

The chain is built from TRBV5-1 and TRBJ2-3; 10 nucleotides align to TRBD1. The CDR3 is made up of 16 amino acids. Germline CDR1 and CDR2: SGHRS and YFSETQ. V dropped 4 bases and J dropped 3; count of bases not matched to a gene: 8. The DNA for the CDR3 is TGCGCCAGCAGCACATTCCGGGACAGGGGTACAGATACGCAGTATTTT. Translation: CASSTFRDRGTDTQYF.

The chain couples TRBV27 to TRBJ2-1; 7 bases map to TRBD1. The CDR3 runs to 15 residues. Germline V lookup: CDR1 MNHEY, CDR2 SMNVEV (reference sequence). With V trimmed by 5 bases and J by 7 bases, 11 bases remained unmatched. In nucleotides, the CDR3 is TGTGCCAGCAGTGATACTACAGGGGCGCAGAATGAGCAGTTCTTC. Encoded protein: CASSDTTGAQNEQFF.

The V call is TRBV11-2, the J call TRBJ2-6; 14 positions match TRBD2. V lost 5 bases to trimming and J lost 0 bases; unmatched junction nucleotides: 6. The CDR3 is 19 amino acids. Germline V gene sequence: CDR1 SGHAT, CDR2 FQNNGV. The CDR3 bases are TGTGCCAGCAGCCGGACTAGCGGGAGGATTAGCTCTGGGGCCAACGTCCTGACTTTC. Protein: CASSRTSGRISSGANVLTF.

CDR3 residues: CASSLGRQGHNEQFF. The CDR3 DNA reads TGTGCCAGCAGTTTAGGTCGACAGGGGCACAATGAGCAGTTCTTC. The rearrangement joins TRBV27 to TRBJ2-1, with 8 bases lining up with TRBD1. The CDR3 contains 15 residues. With V trimmed by 2 bases and J by 5 bases, 5 bases remained unmatched. Germline V gives CDR1 MNHEY, CDR2 SMNVEV (reference sequence).

This clone was recorded once. The rearrangement joins TRBV14 to TRBJ2-2, with D perhaps assigned TRBD1 or TRBD2 (6 bases each). Germline values: CDR1 SGHDN, CDR2 FVKESK. The CDR3 length is 16 residues. V lost 2 bases to trimming and J lost 6 bases, with 16 bases between them. This CDR3 reads CASSQTIGGYAGELFF. The CDR3 DNA sequence: TGTGCCAGCAGCCAAACTATAGGGGGGTACGCCGGGGAGCTGTTTTTT.

The chain couples TRBV7-6 to TRBJ2-7; D gene unclear. CDR1 and CDR2 (germline): SGHVS, FNYEAQ. This CDR3 is 14 amino acids long. V lost 6 bases and J 4 bases, leaving 16 bases between the germline ends. The CDR3: CASSPFGLSYEQYF. The CDR3, as DNA: TGTGCCAGCAGTCCCTTCGGGCTAAGTTACGAGCAGTACTTC.

This rearrangement joins TRBV11-2 to TRBJ1-2, with 7 bases fitting TRBD1. The germline CDR1 and CDR2 sequences are SGHAT and FQNNGV. V shed 5 bases and J 0 bases; nucleotides not matched to a gene: 9. The CDR3 runs 16 residues. The CDR3 DNA reads as TGTGCCAGCAGCCCCTGGGACAGCACCGCTAACTATGGCTACACCTTC. Its translation: CASSPWDSTANYGYTF.

The chain joins TRBV27 to TRBJ2-3; D is unclear. The CDR3 runs to 13 residues. From germline, CDR1 is MNHEY and CDR2 SMNVEV (reference sequence). The germline V and J ends were trimmed by 3 bases and 0 bases, with 4 bases remaining between them. The DNA for the CDR3 is TGTGCCAGCAGTTTTGCTAGCACAGATACGCAGTATTTT. Its translation is CASSFASTDTQYF.

As regards this clone: Within the sample, other DNA sequences also encode this same CDR3. V usage is TRBV9 and J usage is TRBJ2-1; D remains unclear. The germline V gene has CDR1 SGDLS and CDR2 YYNGEE. V lost 0 bases and J lost 10, with 5 bases in between. This CDR3 has 11 residues. This CDR3 is CASSVAREQFF. CDR3 bases: TGTGCCAGCAGCGTAGCCCGCGAGCAGTTCTTC.

The rearrangement joins TRBV11-2 to TRBJ2-1; 9 bases line up with TRBD1. The CDR3 extends over 15 amino acids. Germline-derived CDR1 and CDR2 are SGHAT and FQNNGV. Trimming removed 2 bases from V and 9 bases from J; junction bases left unmatched: 8. CDR3 region: CASSLIRDRAGEQFF. Written as DNA, the CDR3 is TGTGCCAGCAGCTTAATTCGGGACAGGGCAGGTGAGCAGTTCTTC.

The chain has TRBV5-1 and TRBJ1-2, with 9 positions matching TRBD1. The CDR3 extends over 16 amino acids. V was clipped by 7 bases and J by 2 bases; unmatched bases: 12. The germline V gene has CDR1 SGHRS and CDR2 YFSETQ. CDR3 loop: CASFGQGQGSNYGYTF. DNA for the CDR3: TGCGCCAGCTTCGGACAGGGACAGGGATCAAACTATGGCTACACCTTC.

Concerning this clone itself: A read error may account for a junction end that differs from germline. The genes are TRBV11-2 and TRBJ1-5; D uncertain. Germline values: CDR1 SGHAT, CDR2 FQNNGV. The CDR3 is 15 residues long. CDR3 region: CASSLETGRGQPQHF. The CDR3, as DNA: TGTGCCAGCAGCCTAGAGACGGGGAGAGGTCAGCCCCAGCATTTT.

This chain uses TRBV7-9 with TRBJ1-1, with 10 bases that match TRBD1. CDR1 SEHNR and CDR2 FQNEAQ come from the germline V gene (reference sequence). The CDR3 has 17 amino acids. The V and J ends lost 1 base and 3 bases, in that order; junction bases with no gene match: 8. CDR3 sequence reads: CASSLEAGGQGYTEAFF. DNA for the CDR3: TGTGCCAGCAGCTTAGAGGCGGGGGGACAGGGGTACACTGAAGCTTTCTTT.

The V call is TRBV10-3, the J call TRBJ1-1; D ambiguous. In germline, CDR1 is ENHRY, CDR2 SYGVKD. The CDR3 covers 14 residues. Trimming cost V 11 bases and J 1 base, with 17 bases left between them. CDR3 loop: CAAWGESPNTEAFF. The CDR3 nucleotides are TGTGCCGCCTGGGGAGAAAGCCCGAACACTGAAGCTTTCTTT.

The rearrangement links TRBV10-3 to TRBJ2-3; 10 bases are a match to TRBD1. Germline V gene data show CDR1 as ENHRY and CDR2 as SYGVKD. This CDR3 has 17 amino acids. V lost 3 bases and J lost 2; bases outside the gene matches: 8. In DNA form, the CDR3 reads TGTGCCATCAGTGAAACAACCGGGACAGGGGCCACAGATACGCAGTATTTT. Its translation is CAISETTGTGATDTQYF.

V is TRBV28 and J is TRBJ1-4; unclear D gene. Per germline, CDR1 MDHEN and CDR2 SYDVKM. The V and J ends lost 6 bases and 0 bases respectively, with 23 bases between them. The CDR3 loop spans 19 amino acids. The CDR3: CASRETAYGKSTTNEKLFF. In DNA form, the CDR3 reads TGTGCCAGCAGGGAAACAGCCTATGGTAAATCCACAACTAATGAAAAACTGTTTTTT.

The chain carries TRBV9 and TRBJ2-7; D not certain. Trimming shortened V by 3 bases and J by 4 bases, and 11 bases separated the two germline ends. The CDR3 spans 13 residues. CDR1 is SGDLS, CDR2 YYNGEE, per germline. CDR3 sequence (DNA): TGTGCCAGCAGCGAGGACGACGGTTACGAGCAGTACTTC. Amino acids: CASSEDDGYEQYF.

The V call is TRBV19, the J call TRBJ1-2; possible D gene TRBD1, 5 bases. Germline V gene sequence: CDR1 LNHDA, CDR2 SQIVND (reference sequence). The CDR3 has 14 amino acids. V was cut by 6 bases and J by 4 bases, with 15 bases left in between. The CDR3 protein is CASRSGETRYGYTF. As DNA, the CDR3 is TGTGCCAGTAGGTCGGGGGAAACCCGCTATGGCTACACCTTC.

This chain joins TRBV28 and TRBJ1-5; D uncertain. Per germline, CDR1 MDHEN and CDR2 SYDVKM. The V and J ends lost 3 bases and 2 bases respectively, with 8 bases between them. The CDR3 contains 14 residues. The CDR3 DNA is TGTGCCAGCAGTTTGGGAGGTCGCAATCAGCCCCAGCATTTT. Encoded protein: CASSLGGRNQPQHF.

In this sample, this clone turned up once. The rearrangement links TRBV11-2 to TRBJ1-1; TRBD1 might be the D (5 bases). The germline CDR1 and CDR2 sequences are SGHAT and FQNNGV. The CDR3 covers 16 residues. V lost 5 bases and J 0 bases, leaving 16 bases between the germline ends. The CDR3 loop is CASSPRRGLMNTEAFF. The CDR3 DNA reads as TGTGCCAGCAGCCCCCGAAGGGGCCTCATGAACACTGAAGCTTTCTTT. The variable domain in full, completed from reference TRBV11-2 and TRBJ1-1, reads EAGVAQSPRYKIIEKRQSVAFWCNPISGHATLYWYQQILGQGPKLLIQFQNNGVVDDSQLPKDRFSAERLKGVDSTLKIQPAKLEDSAVYLCASSPRRGLMNTEAFFGQGTRLTVV.

The chain has TRBV6-5 and TRBJ2-4, with D perhaps given as TRBD1 or TRBD2 (5 bases each). CDR1 is MNHEY and CDR2 is SVGAGI in the germline V gene. The V gene lost 0 bases and the J gene lost 4 bases, with 13 bases spanning the gap. The CDR3 has 16 amino acids. CDR3 residues: CASSYSGASLKNIQYF. The CDR3 nucleotides read TGTGCCAGCAGTTACTCTGGGGCTAGCCTTAAAAACATTCAGTACTTC.

The chain recombines TRBV7-2 with TRBJ2-7; 9 nucleotides line up with TRBD1. The J segment lost 10 bases and the V segment lost 2 bases, leaving 6 bases of the junction unmatched. CDR1 is SGHTA and CDR2 is FQGNSA in the germline V gene. The CDR3 consists of 13 residues. CDR3 nucleotide sequence: TGTGCCAGCAGCTTATACGGGACAGGGCAACAGTACTTC. Its protein product is CASSLYGTGQQYF.

In nucleotides, the CDR3 is TGCGCCAGCAGCCTGGACTCTTACACCGGGGAGCTGTTTTTT. Its protein is CASSLDSYTGELFF. The chain links TRBV4-3 to TRBJ2-2; possibly TRBD2 for D (5 bases). V lost 4 bases and J lost 3, with 9 bases in between. The germline V gene has CDR1 LGHNA and CDR2 YSLEER. The CDR3 extends over 14 amino acids.

The CDR3 loop reads CASSLTSRSGELFF. The CDR3 region has the DNA TGTGCCAGCAGCTTAACGTCTAGGTCCGGGGAGCTGTTTTTT. V usage is TRBV7-3 and J usage is TRBJ2-2; D remains ambiguous. V gave up 0 bases and J gave up 6 bases, with 8 bases separating them. Germline V gene lookup returns CDR1 SGHTA and CDR2 FQGTGA. The CDR3 totals 14 residues.

V gene TRBV27 combines with J gene TRBJ2-3; D might be TRBD1 or TRBD2, each matching 5 bases. This CDR3 contains 16 residues. The germline CDR1 and CDR2 sequences are MNHEY and SMNVEV (reference sequence). Trimming shortened V by 6 bases and J by 3 bases, and 19 bases separated the two germline ends. The CDR3 DNA sequence: TGTGCCAGCAGCGGGACGTCCCTCTTATATACAGATACGCAGTATTTT. Amino acid sequence: CASSGTSLLYTDTQYF.

J is TRBJ2-7 and V is TRBV13; 7 positions match TRBD1. Looked up from germline, CDR1 is PRHDT and CDR2 is FYEKMQ (reference sequence). The CDR3 contains 15 residues. J was trimmed by 2 bases and V by 0 bases; bases with no gene match: 4. DNA for the CDR3: TGTGCCAGCAGCTTAGGCCGGGACAGTACCTACGAGCAGTACTTC. Translating gives CASSLGRDSTYEQYF.

The chain employs TRBV7-8 and TRBJ2-2; D is undetermined. Germline V gene sequence: CDR1 SGHVS, CDR2 FQNEAQ. This CDR3 contains 14 residues. V was shortened by 3 bases and J by 4 bases, with 9 bases between the two germline ends. CDR3 nucleotides: TGTGCCAGCAGCTTCGGGCCGGTCACCGGGGAGCTGTTTTTT. It specifies CASSFGPVTGELFF.

The chain is built from TRBV25-1 and TRBJ2-7; TRBD2 matches 9 bases. The CDR3 has 12 amino acids. Germline trimming cut 6 bases from V and 13 bases from J; bases unmatched to any gene: 10. The germline CDR1 and CDR2 sequences are MGHDK and SYGVNS. In DNA, the CDR3 is TGTGCCAGCAGCCTCACTAGCGGGCCTCTTTACTTC. Protein product: CASSLTSGPLYF.

The chain employs TRBV19 and TRBJ2-1, with D perhaps TRBD2 (5 bases). CDR3 length: 16 residues. V was pared by 3 bases and J by 0 bases, with 12 bases between. Germline CDR1 reads LNHDA; CDR2 reads SQIVND (reference sequence). This CDR3 is CASSIHPGNSYNEQFF. The CDR3 coding sequence is TGTGCCAGTAGTATCCATCCGGGAAACTCCTACAATGAGCAGTTCTTC.

V gene TRBV4-1 combines with J gene TRBJ2-7; D possibly corresponds to TRBD2 (6 bases). The V gene's germline CDR1 is MGHRA and CDR2 YSYEKL. V lost 0 bases and J lost 6, with 12 bases in between. The CDR3 loop spans 14 amino acids. CDR3 amino acids: CASSQEGGLLEQYF. CDR3 nucleotides: TGCGCCAGCAGCCAAGAGGGGGGACTTCTCGAGCAGTACTTC.